These 11 T cell receptor beta chains came from one sample sequenced in a study of early T cells in non-severe SARS-CoV-2 infection. TCRdb analysed the 5' RACE reads with MiXCR anew, one entry per CDR3 protein. Counted here are around 81,000 distinct CDR3 sequences, 13% to 15% occurring once; the ten biggest clones make up approximately 11%. The material sequenced was whole blood. These receptors all stem from an adult who was a healthcare worker with PCR-confirmed SARS-CoV-2 infection or an uninfected control (not recorded which).

This clonotype was seen a handful of times. The CDR3 DNA reads as TGTGCCATCAGTGACAGGCGGAGCTCCTATAATTCACCCCTCCACTTT. Translation gives CAISDRRSSYNSPLHF. The V call is TRBV10-3, the J call TRBJ1-6; D gene ambiguous. The ends were cut back, 3 bases at V and 0 bases at J, with 9 bases in the middle. Germline V gene data show CDR1 as ENHRY and CDR2 as SYGVKD. The length of the CDR3 is 16 residues.

This clonotype turned up a few times. The chain has TRBV7-2 and TRBJ2-1, with 9 bases matching TRBD2. The V gene's germline CDR1 is SGHTA and CDR2 FQGNSA. The J segment lost 8 bases and the V segment lost 0 bases, leaving 11 bases of the junction unmatched. CDR3 size: 17 residues. The CDR3: CASSLATGTSSDYEQFF. CDR3 in DNA: TGTGCCAGCAGCTTAGCGACCGGGACTAGCAGCGACTATGAGCAGTTCTTC.

This clonotype was detected a few times. This chain uses TRBV11-2 with TRBJ2-1, with TRBD1 matching over 10 bases. Trimming removed 5 bases from V and 3 bases from J; junction bases left unmatched: 4. The CDR3 consists of 15 residues. Germline CDR1 and CDR2: SGHAT and FQNNGV. CDR3 sequence (DNA): TGTGCCAGCAGCCCCGGGACAGGGGTCTACAATGAGCAGTTCTTC. Its translation: CASSPGTGVYNEQFF.

The chain employs TRBV7-8 and TRBJ1-2; D unresolved. V lost 4 bases to trimming and J lost 4 bases, with 10 bases between them. The germline gives CDR1 SGHVS, CDR2 FQNEAQ. This CDR3 is built from 13 residues. The CDR3 region is CASSSPALYGYTF. In DNA form, the CDR3 reads TGTGCCAGCAGCTCCCCAGCTCTCTATGGCTACACCTTC.

The V and J genes are TRBV15 and TRBJ2-2; a possible D gene is TRBD2 (6 bases). The CDR3 has 15 residues. In germline, CDR1 is LNHNV, CDR2 YYDKDF (reference sequence). The ends were cut back, 1 base at V and 5 bases at J, with 11 bases in the middle. CDR3 coding DNA: TGTGCCACCAGCAGAGGTTGGGGGGATACCGGGGAGCTGTTTTTT. It is translated as CATSRGWGDTGELFF.

The table lists this clonotype with a few counts. The gene calls are TRBV7-7 and TRBJ2-3; D is perhaps TRBD2 (6 bases). This CDR3 comprises 13 residues. The germline V gene has CDR1 SSHAT and CDR2 FNYEAQ (reference sequence). The germline V and J ends were trimmed by 5 bases and 2 bases, with 8 bases remaining between them. As DNA, the CDR3 is TGTGCCAGCAGCCGGGGGTCCACAGATACGCAGTATTTT. It translates to CASSRGSTDTQYF.

This clonotype was recorded a few times. This rearrangement joins TRBV5-5 to TRBJ2-2; D is ambiguous. Germline CDR1 is SGHKS and CDR2 is YYEKEE (reference sequence). V lost 5 bases and J lost 5, with 16 bases in between. This CDR3 is built from 15 residues. DNA of the CDR3: TGTGCCAGCAGTAACAGCCGGGCACAAACCGGGGAGCTGTTTTTT. The encoded protein is CASSNSRAQTGELFF.

V is TRBV28 and J is TRBJ1-2, with TRBD1 matching 7 bases. From germline, CDR1 is MDHEN and CDR2 SYDVKM. This CDR3 has 14 residues. V lost 6 bases and J lost 6; bases outside the gene matches: 10. CDR3 nucleotide sequence: TGTGCCAGCAGAGACAGGGAGGTGTTTGATGGCTACACCTTC. This gives the protein CASRDREVFDGYTF.

This clonotype showed up many times. V gene TRBV10-3 combines with J gene TRBJ2-7; D possibly corresponds to TRBD2 (5 bases). Germline V gene data show CDR1 as ENHRY and CDR2 as SYGVKD. The CDR3 is 15 residues long. The V end lost 0 bases, the J end lost 6 bases, and 15 bases lay between the germline ends. The CDR3 DNA reads TGTGCCATCAGTGAGTCACCTCGGGGTGAGGGCGAGCAGTACTTC. Translating gives CAISESPRGEGEQYF.

The gene calls are TRBV7-2 and TRBJ1-1; D gene ambiguous. The CDR3 covers 15 residues. Trimming cost V 4 bases and J 5 bases, with 17 bases left between them. Per the germline V gene, CDR1 is SGHTA and CDR2 is FQGNSA. CDR3 region: CASSSRRGERTEAFF. In nucleotides, the CDR3 is TGTGCCAGCAGCTCCCGACGGGGAGAACGAACTGAAGCTTTCTTT. The full variable domain, completed using reference TRBV7-2 and TRBJ1-1, is GAGVSQSPSNKVTEKGKDVELRCDPISGHTALYWYRQSLGQGLEFLIYFQGNSAPDKSGLPSDRFSAERTGGSVSTLTIQRTQQEDSAVYLCASSSRRGERTEAFFGQGTRLTVV.

This clonotype has more than one count but fewer than ten. This sequence joins TRBV7-9 and TRBJ2-3, with TRBD2 matching 9 bases. The CDR3 extends over 18 amino acids. V lost 0 bases to trimming and J lost 0 bases; unmatched junction nucleotides: 7. Germline V gene lookup returns CDR1 SEHNR and CDR2 FQNEAQ (reference sequence). The CDR3 loop is CASSLAGGGASSTDTQYF. CDR3 sequence (DNA): TGTGCCAGCAGCTTAGCAGGCGGGGGGGCCTCTAGCACAGATACGCAGTATTTT.